The 3 T cell receptor beta chains below all came from one sample that was sequenced in a study of T cell responses to AZD1222 COVID-19 vaccine. Data came from immunoSEQ multiplex PCR; TCRdb stores just in-frame clones and leaves some out. Counted here are over 50,000 clones, roughly 84% occurring once; the ten biggest clones make up 27%. The sequencing used peripheral blood, collected on day 0 of AZD1222 vaccination. The receptors come from an adult in good health.

This sequence joins TRBV18 and TRBJ2-3; 13 bases agree with TRBD2. CDR1 is KGHSH and CDR2 is LQKENI in the germline V gene. This CDR3 has 16 amino acids. The ends lost 4 bases at V and 3 bases at J; junction bases unmatched: 4. CDR3 nucleotide sequence: TGTGCCAGCTCACAAGAACTAGCGGGAGGGACAGATACGCAGTATTTT. Amino acids: CASSQELAGGTDTQYF.

This clone was seen once. The rearrangement joins TRBV11-3 to TRBJ2-7; D is unresolved. The germline V and J ends were trimmed by 4 bases and 5 bases, with 9 bases remaining between them. CDR1 is SGHNT and CDR2 is YENEEA in the germline V gene. This CDR3 has 12 residues. The CDR3 is CASSSNRDEQYF. The DNA for the CDR3 is TGTGCCAGCAGCTCCAACCGGGACGAGCAGTACTTC. The variable domain in full, completed from reference TRBV11-3 and TRBJ2-7, reads EAGVVQSPRYKIIEKKQPVAFWCNPISGHNTLYWYLQNLGQGPELLIRYENEEAVDDSQLPKDRFSAERLKGVDSTLKIQPAELGDSAVYLCASSSNRDEQYFGPGTRLTVT.

Here the CDR3 DNA reads TGTGCCAGCAGTTTAGTCCGAACACTCTACGAGCAGTACTTC. Encoded protein: CASSLVRTLYEQYF. The gene calls are TRBV28 and TRBJ2-7; D ambiguous. Per the germline V gene, CDR1 is MDHEN and CDR2 is SYDVKM. The CDR3 has 14 amino acids. V lost 2 bases and J 3 bases, leaving 11 bases between the germline ends. The entire variable domain, with the rest obtained from reference TRBV28 and TRBJ2-7, is as follows: DVKVTQSSRYLVKRTGEKVFLECVQDMDHENMFWYRQDPGLGLRLIYFSYDVKMKEKGDIPEGYSVSREKKERFSLILESASTNQTSMYLCASSLVRTLYEQYFGPGTRLTVT.